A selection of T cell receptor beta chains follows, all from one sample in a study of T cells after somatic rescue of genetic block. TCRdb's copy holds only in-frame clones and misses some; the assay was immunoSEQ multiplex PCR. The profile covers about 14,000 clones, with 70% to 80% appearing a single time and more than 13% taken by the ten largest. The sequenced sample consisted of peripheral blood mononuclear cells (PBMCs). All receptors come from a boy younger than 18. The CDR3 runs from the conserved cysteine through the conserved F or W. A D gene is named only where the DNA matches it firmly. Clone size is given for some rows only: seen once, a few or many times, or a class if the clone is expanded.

TGTGCCAGCAGCTTCCGGGACAGGGATTTCAATGAGCAGTTCTTC	CASSFRDRDFNEQFF	TRBV7-8	TRBJ2-1	TRBD1	NA
TGTGCCAGCAGCCTCGGGACACCAAATCAGCCCCAGCATTTT	CASSLGTPNQPQHF	TRBV5-8	TRBJ1-5	NA	NA
TGTGCCAGCAGCTCCCGACTAGCCATCGGTCCAGATACGCAGTATTTT	CASSSRLAIGPDTQYF	TRBV9	TRBJ2-3	TRBD2	NA
TGTGCCAGCTCACCAGGCTCGGGGCGGGAGATAGGCTACACCTTC	CASSPGSGREIGYTF	TRBV18	TRBJ1-2	NA	NA
TGTGCCAGCAGTTTAACTAGCGGGGGTTCCTACAATGAGCAGTTCTTC	CASSLTSGGSYNEQFF	TRBV28	TRBJ2-1	TRBD2	NA
TGCGCCAGCAGCTTGTTTCGACTAGCGGGAGGGCCCGACACCGGGGAGCTGTTTTTT	CASSLFRLAGGPDTGELFF	TRBV5-1	TRBJ2-2	TRBD2	NA
TGCGCCAGCACCGGACTTGGGGGCGGTGCCCACCAAGAGACCCAGTACTTC	CASTGLGGGAHQETQYF	TRBV23-1	TRBJ2-5	NA	once
TGTGCCTGGAGTTCATACTACAGGGACAATTCACCCCTCCACTTT	CAWSSYYRDNSPLHF	TRBV30	TRBJ1-6	NA	NA
TGTGCCAGCAGCCAAGACAGGGTCGCCGGGGAGCTGTTTTTT	CASSQDRVAGELFF	TRBV4-2	TRBJ2-2	NA	NA
TGCAGCGTTGGAATATACTCCTACAATGAGCAGTTCTTC	CSVGIYSYNEQFF	TRBV29-1	TRBJ2-1	NA	NA
TGTGCCAGCAGTTTTGGACTCAATGAAAAACTGTTTTTT	CASSFGLNEKLFF	TRBV6-5	TRBJ1-4	NA	few
TGCGCCAGCAGCTTGCGCGCTCGGAACGAGCAGTACTTC	CASSLRARNEQYF	TRBV5-1	TRBJ2-7	NA	NA
TGTGCCAGCAAAACCTCTGAGGGGGCGCATCCCTTCGCAACTAATGAAAAACTGTTTTTT	CASKTSEGAHPFATNEKLFF	TRBV2	TRBJ1-4	TRBD1	NA
TGTGCCAGCAGTCCACAGTATCCTCTGAGTTACGAGCAGTACTTC	CASSPQYPLSYEQYF	TRBV27	TRBJ2-7	NA	NA
TGCGCCAGCAACACTCCGGGAGTCGAGCCGCCCTCCTACGAGCAGTACTTC	CASNTPGVEPPSYEQYF	TRBV5-1	TRBJ2-7	NA	NA
TGTGCCAGCAGTCGAGGAGTTAACTATGGCTACACCTTC	CASSRGVNYGYTF	TRBV28	TRBJ1-2	NA	medium-sized
TGCGCCAGCAGTGAGTCAGGGGTTTACGAGCAGTACTTC	CASSESGVYEQYF	TRBV10-1	TRBJ2-7	NA	NA
TGTGCCAGCAGTCGTCGCCCAGGCCCGACCTCCTACGAGCAGTACTTC	CASSRRPGPTSYEQYF	TRBV5-6	TRBJ2-7	NA	NA
TGCGCCAGCAGCTTGTCGACAGGGGTTGGTTCACCCCTCCACTTT	CASSLSTGVGSPLHF	TRBV5-1	TRBJ1-6	TRBD1	NA
TGTGCCAGCAGTTACTGGGGGTCGAACACCGGGGAGCTGTTTTTT	CASSYWGSNTGELFF	TRBV6-5	TRBJ2-2	NA	NA
TGTGCCAGCAGCCTGCCGGGACTAGCGGGGGGGCCTAATGAGCAGTTCTTC	CASSLPGLAGGPNEQFF	TRBV7-3	TRBJ2-1	TRBD2	NA
TGTGCCAGCAGCTTAGCCTACAGGGAAAGTAGCAATCAGCCCCAGCATTTT	CASSLAYRESSNQPQHF	TRBV7-8	TRBJ1-5	NA	few
TGCGCCAGCAGCCCTCGGACTAGCGGGGGCACAGATACGCAGTATTTT	CASSPRTSGGTDTQYF	TRBV5-1	TRBJ2-3	TRBD2	few
TGTGCCAGCAGTTCCCTCGGGGTTACCCAGTACTTC	CASSSLGVTQYF	TRBV6-1	TRBJ2-5	NA	NA
TGTGCCAGCAGATCCGGGACAGGGTCGTACCAAGAGACCCAGTACTTC	CASRSGTGSYQETQYF	TRBV28	TRBJ2-5	TRBD1	once
TGTGCCAGCAGTCGGGACAGGGAAGCTTTCTTT	CASSRDREAFF	TRBV6-6	TRBJ1-1	TRBD1	few
TGCGCCAGCAGCTTGGTCACGGCATTCACAGATACGCAGTATTTT	CASSLVTAFTDTQYF	TRBV5-1	TRBJ2-3	NA	NA
TGTGCCAGCAGCCTGATTTGGGGAAATGGTCAGCCCCAGCATTTT	CASSLIWGNGQPQHF	TRBV7-6	TRBJ1-5	NA	NA
TGTGCCAGCAGCGTACGCACAGGGGGTTCTGGTGGCTACACCTTC	CASSVRTGGSGGYTF	TRBV9	TRBJ1-2	TRBD1	NA
TGTGCCTGCCAACCGGGGCAGGGTTTTGGAAACACCATATATTTT	CACQPGQGFGNTIYF	TRBV30	TRBJ1-3	NA	NA